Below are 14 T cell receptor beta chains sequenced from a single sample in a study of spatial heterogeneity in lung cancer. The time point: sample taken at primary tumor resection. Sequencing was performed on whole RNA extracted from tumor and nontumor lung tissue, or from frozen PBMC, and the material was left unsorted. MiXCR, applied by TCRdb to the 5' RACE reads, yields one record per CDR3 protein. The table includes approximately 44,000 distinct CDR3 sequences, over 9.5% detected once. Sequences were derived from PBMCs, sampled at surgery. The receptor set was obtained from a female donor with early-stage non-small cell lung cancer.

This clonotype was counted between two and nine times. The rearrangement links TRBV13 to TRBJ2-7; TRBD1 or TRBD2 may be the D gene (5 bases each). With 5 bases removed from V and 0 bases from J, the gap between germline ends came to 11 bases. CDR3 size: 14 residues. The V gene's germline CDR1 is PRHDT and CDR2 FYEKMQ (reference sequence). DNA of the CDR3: TGTGCCAGCAGCCCGGGACGGAACTCCTACGAGCAGTACTTC. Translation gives CASSPGRNSYEQYF.

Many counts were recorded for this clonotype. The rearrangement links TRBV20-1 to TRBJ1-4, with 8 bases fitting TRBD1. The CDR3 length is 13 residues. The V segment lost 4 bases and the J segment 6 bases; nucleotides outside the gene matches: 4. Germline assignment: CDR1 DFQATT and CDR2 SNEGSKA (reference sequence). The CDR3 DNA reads TGCAGTGCTAACGGACAGGGCGATGAAAAACTGTTTTTT. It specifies CSANGQGDEKLFF.

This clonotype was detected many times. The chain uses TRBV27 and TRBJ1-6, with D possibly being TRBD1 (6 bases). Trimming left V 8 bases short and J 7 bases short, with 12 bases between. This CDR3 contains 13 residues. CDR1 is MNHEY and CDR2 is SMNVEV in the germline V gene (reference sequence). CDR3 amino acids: CASQGRLNSPLHF. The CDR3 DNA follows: TGTGCCAGCCAGGGGCGGTTGAATTCACCCCTCCACTTT.

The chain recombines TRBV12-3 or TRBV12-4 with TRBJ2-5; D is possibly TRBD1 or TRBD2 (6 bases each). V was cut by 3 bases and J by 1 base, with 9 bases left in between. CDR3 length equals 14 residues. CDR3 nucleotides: TGTGCCAGCAGTTTTGGGGGGCCCCAAGAGACCCAGTACTTC. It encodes CASSFGGPQETQYF.

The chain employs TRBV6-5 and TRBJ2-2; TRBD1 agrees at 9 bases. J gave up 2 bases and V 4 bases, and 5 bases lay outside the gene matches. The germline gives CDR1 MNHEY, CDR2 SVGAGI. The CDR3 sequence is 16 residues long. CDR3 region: CASSFGQGPNTGELFF. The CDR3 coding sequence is TGTGCCAGCAGTTTCGGACAGGGGCCAAACACCGGGGAGCTGTTTTTT.

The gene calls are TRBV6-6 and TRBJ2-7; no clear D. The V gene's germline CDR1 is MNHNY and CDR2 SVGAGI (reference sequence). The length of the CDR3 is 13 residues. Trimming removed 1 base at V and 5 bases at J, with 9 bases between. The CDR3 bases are TGTGCCAGCAGTTACTACAGCGAGAACGAGCAGTACTTC. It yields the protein CASSYYSENEQYF.

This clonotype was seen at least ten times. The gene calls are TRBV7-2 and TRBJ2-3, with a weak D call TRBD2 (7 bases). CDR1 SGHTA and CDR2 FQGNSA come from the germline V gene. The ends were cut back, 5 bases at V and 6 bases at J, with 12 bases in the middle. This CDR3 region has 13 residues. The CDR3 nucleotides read TGTGCCAGCAGCGAGGGGGGGCGGGATACGCAGTATTTT. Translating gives CASSEGGRDTQYF. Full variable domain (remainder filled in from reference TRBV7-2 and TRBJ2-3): GAGVSQSPSNKVTEKGKDVELRCDPISGHTALYWYRQSLGQGLEFLIYFQGNSAPDKSGLPSDRFSAERTGGSVSTLTIQRTQQEDSAVYLCASSEGGRDTQYFGPGTRLTVL.

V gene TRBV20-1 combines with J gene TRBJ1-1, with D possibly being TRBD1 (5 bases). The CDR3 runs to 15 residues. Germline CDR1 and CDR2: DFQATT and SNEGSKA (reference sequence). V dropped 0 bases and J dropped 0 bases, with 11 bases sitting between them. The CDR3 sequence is CSARDRQGMNTEAFF. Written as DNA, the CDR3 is TGCAGTGCTAGAGATCGTCAGGGCATGAACACTGAAGCTTTCTTT.

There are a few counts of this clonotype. For the CDR3, the DNA is TGTGCCAGCAGCTTAGGGAAATACGGTGAGCAGTTCTTC. Residues: CASSLGKYGEQFF. The J gene is TRBJ2-1, the V gene TRBV7-2; D is uncertain. V lost 1 base to trimming and J lost 9 bases, with 10 bases between them. The germline gives CDR1 SGHTA, CDR2 FQGNSA. The CDR3 spans 13 residues.

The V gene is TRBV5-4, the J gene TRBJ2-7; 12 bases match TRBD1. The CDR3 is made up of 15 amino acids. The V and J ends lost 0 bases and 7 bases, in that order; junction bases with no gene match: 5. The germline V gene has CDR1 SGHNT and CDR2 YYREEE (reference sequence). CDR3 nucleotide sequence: TGTGCCAGCAGCTTGGGGGACAGGGGGCAAGGGGAGCAGTACTTC. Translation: CASSLGDRGQGEQYF.

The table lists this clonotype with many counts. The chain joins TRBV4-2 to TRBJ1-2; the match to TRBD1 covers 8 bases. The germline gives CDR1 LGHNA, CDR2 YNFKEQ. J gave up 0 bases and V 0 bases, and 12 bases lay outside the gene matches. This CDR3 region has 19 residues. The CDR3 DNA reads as TGTGCCAGCAGCCAAGATCCGGGACAGGTGTCACTAGCTAACTATGGCTACACCTTC. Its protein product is CASSQDPGQVSLANYGYTF.

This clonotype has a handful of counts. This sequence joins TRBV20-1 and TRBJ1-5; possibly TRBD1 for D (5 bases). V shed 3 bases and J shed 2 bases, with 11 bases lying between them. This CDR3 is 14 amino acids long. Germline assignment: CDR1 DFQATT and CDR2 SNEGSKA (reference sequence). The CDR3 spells CSASGGDGNQPQHF. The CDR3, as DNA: TGCAGTGCTAGTGGGGGGGACGGCAATCAGCCCCAGCATTTT.

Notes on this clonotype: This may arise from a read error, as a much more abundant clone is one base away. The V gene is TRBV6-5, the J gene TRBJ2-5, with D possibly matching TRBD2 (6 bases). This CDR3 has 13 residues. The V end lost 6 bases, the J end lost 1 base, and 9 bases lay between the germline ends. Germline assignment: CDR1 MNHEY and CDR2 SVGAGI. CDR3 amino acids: CASRVGGQETQYF. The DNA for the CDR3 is TGTGCCAGCAGGGTGGGGGGCCAAGAGACCCAGTACTTC.

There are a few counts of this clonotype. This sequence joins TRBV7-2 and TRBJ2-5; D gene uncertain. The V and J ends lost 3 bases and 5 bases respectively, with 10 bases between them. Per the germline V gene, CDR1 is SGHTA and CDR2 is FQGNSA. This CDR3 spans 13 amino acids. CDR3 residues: CASSFGLYETQYF. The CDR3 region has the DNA TGTGCCAGCAGCTTTGGTTTGTACGAGACCCAGTACTTC. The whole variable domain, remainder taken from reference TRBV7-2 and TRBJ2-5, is GAGVSQSPSNKVTEKGKDVELRCDPISGHTALYWYRQSLGQGLEFLIYFQGNSAPDKSGLPSDRFSAERTGGSVSTLTIQRTQQEDSAVYLCASSFGLYETQYFGPGTRLLVL.